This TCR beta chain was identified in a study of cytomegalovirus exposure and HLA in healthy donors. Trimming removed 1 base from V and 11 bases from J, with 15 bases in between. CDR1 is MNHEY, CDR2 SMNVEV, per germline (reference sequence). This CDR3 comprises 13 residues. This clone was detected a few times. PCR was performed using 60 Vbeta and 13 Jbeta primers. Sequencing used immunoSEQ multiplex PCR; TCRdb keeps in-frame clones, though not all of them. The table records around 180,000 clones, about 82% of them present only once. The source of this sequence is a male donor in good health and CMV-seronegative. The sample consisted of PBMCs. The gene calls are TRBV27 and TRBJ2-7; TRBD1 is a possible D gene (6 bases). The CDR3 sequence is CASSLLGSGDEYF. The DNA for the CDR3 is TGTGCCAGCAGTTTATTGGGTTCAGGGGATGAGTACTTC.